This record covers a single TCR beta chain. Its antigen is not identified. TCRbeta libraries were built with three rounds of nested PCR, modified from ARM-PCR. One entry per CDR3 protein results from TCRdb running MiXCR on the multiplex PCR reads. This table holds tens of thousands of distinct CDR3 sequences, 60% to 70% found once. With 0 bases removed from V and 6 bases from J, the gap between germline ends came to 6 bases. The CDR3 extends over 13 amino acids. RNA was extracted from bulk tissue without any cell sorting. Distant lung tissue was collected more than 3 cm away from the tumor edge. The sample is drawn from a study of tumor and adjacent non-tumor tissue in lung cancer. Study information: Stage I to III disease affected 9 to 10 men and 5 women aged roughly 31 to 85.

Study findings and constraints: Higher tumor TCR diversity was associated with shorter survival.

The sample consisted of distant non-tumor lung tissue. The sequence came from a woman aged 40 to 55 with non-small cell lung cancer. The J gene is TRBJ1-5, the V gene TRBV12-3 or TRBV12-4; the D is unclear. The CDR3 loop is CASSLAGSQPQHF. The CDR3 DNA reads as TGTGCCAGCAGTTTAGCTGGGAGTCAGCCCCAGCATTTT.